The sequence of this T cell receptor beta chain was determined in a study of shared clonotypes between healthy human individuals. V shed 6 bases and J shed 6 bases, with 17 bases lying between them. Germline values: CDR1 MNHNS, CDR2 SASEGT. The CDR3 length is 14 residues. Clones were sequenced by immunoSEQ multiplex PCR, and TCRdb holds only the in-frame ones, with some missing. The sample comprises approximately 1.5 million clones, 97% to 99% of which are singletons, and under 0.45% rests with the top ten. This clone was seen only once. The specimen sequenced was naive CD4+ T cells sorted from blood. Subset meaning: CD45RA+ positively selected. V gene TRBV6-1 combines with J gene TRBJ1-1, with D possibly TRBD1 on 6 matching bases. The sequence was obtained from a man aged 30 to 45 in good health. The CDR3 region has the DNA TGTGCCAGCAGCCGGACAGACCTCGGCGCTGAAGCTTTCTTT. Translation gives CASSRTDLGAEAFF.